These 13 T cell receptor beta chains were all obtained from the same sample, sequenced in a study of OX40 agonist ivuxolimab in advanced cancers. Sequencing used immunoSEQ multiplex PCR; TCRdb keeps in-frame clones, though not all of them. The table includes about 69,000 clones, about nine tenths detected once. Specimen: CD4+ or CD8+ T cells sorted from blood, collected in a trial of the OX40 agonist ivuxolimab. The receptors derive from an adult with an advanced solid tumor such as melanoma, head and neck, liver or kidney cancer.

This sequence joins TRBV7-6 and TRBJ1-4, with D perhaps TRBD1 (6 bases). Germline V gives CDR1 SGHVS, CDR2 FNYEAQ. This CDR3 spans 16 amino acids. The V and J ends lost 0 bases and 3 bases respectively, with 11 bases between them. The CDR3 coding sequence is TGTGCCAGCAGCTTAGCCGGGGGCCGACCTAATGAAAAACTGTTTTTT. This gives the protein CASSLAGGRPNEKLFF.

The rearrangement uses TRBV28 and TRBJ2-7, with D uncertain. V was cut by 4 bases and J by 3 bases, with 10 bases left in between. The CDR3 sequence is 13 residues long. Germline loops: CDR1 MDHEN, CDR2 SYDVKM. CDR3 nucleotide sequence: TGTGCCAGCAGTTCTCCCTTGAGCTACGAGCAGTACTTC. It translates to CASSSPLSYEQYF.

The J gene is TRBJ2-7, the V gene TRBV7-2; 7 positions agree with TRBD1. In germline, CDR1 is SGHTA, CDR2 FQGNSA. The CDR3 runs 15 residues. V shed 3 bases, J shed 0 bases, and the junction held 5 bases outside the gene matches. The CDR3 spells CASSLARTGSYEQYF. Written as DNA, the CDR3 is TGTGCCAGCAGCTTGGCCCGGACAGGCTCCTACGAGCAGTACTTC.

The chain carries TRBV18 and TRBJ2-7; TRBD2 aligns across 11 bases. The V segment lost 4 bases and the J segment 7 bases; nucleotides outside the gene matches: 12. CDR3 length: 16 amino acids. Germline assignment: CDR1 KGHSH and CDR2 LQKENI. For the CDR3, the DNA is TGTGCCAGCTCACTGACAAATAGCGGGGGGGTCGGAGAGCAGTACTTC. Translated, it gives CASSLTNSGGVGEQYF.

V usage is TRBV5-1 and J usage is TRBJ1-2, with D uncertain. Germline loops: CDR1 SGHRS, CDR2 YFSETQ. The ends were cut back, 4 bases at V and 5 bases at J, with 15 bases in the middle. This CDR3 is built from 14 residues. CDR3 sequence reads: CASSRRQDGYGYTF. CDR3 DNA: TGCGCCAGCAGCCGGAGGCAGGACGGTTATGGCTACACCTTC.

V gene TRBV11-1 combines with J gene TRBJ1-1; D might be TRBD1 (6 bases). Germline values: CDR1 SGHAT, CDR2 FQDESV (reference sequence). V was cut by 3 bases and J by 1 base, with 12 bases left in between. The CDR3 sequence is 15 residues long. The CDR3 nucleotides are TGTGCCAGCAGCTTGCAGGGGTCGCAGAACACTGAAGCTTTCTTT. This translates into CASSLQGSQNTEAFF.

This clone came up a few times. The chain employs TRBV19 and TRBJ2-7; 9 bases map to TRBD1. This CDR3 is 15 amino acids long. Trimming took 6 bases from V and 0 from J; bases not matched to a gene: 6. CDR1 LNHDA and CDR2 SQIVND come from the germline V gene (reference sequence). The CDR3 spells CASSPGQGSSYEQYF. Here the CDR3 DNA reads TGTGCCAGTAGCCCCGGACAGGGGAGCTCCTACGAGCAGTACTTC.

The chain carries TRBV28 and TRBJ1-5; D gene uncertain. The CDR3 has 15 amino acids. Trimming took off 7 bases at V and 5 bases at J, with 18 bases between the two ends. Germline-derived CDR1 and CDR2 are MDHEN and SYDVKM. The CDR3 reads CASKTRVWGYQPQHF. The CDR3 nucleotides read TGTGCCAGCAAAACCCGGGTGTGGGGATATCAGCCCCAGCATTTT.

The chain is built from TRBV9 and TRBJ1-1; possibly TRBD1 for D (6 bases). CDR3 size: 14 residues. The germline V gene encodes CDR1 SGDLS and CDR2 YYNGEE. V was trimmed by 4 bases and J by 2 bases, leaving 12 bases between them. The CDR3 sequence: CASSLRTVNTEAFF. The CDR3 DNA is TGTGCCAGCAGCCTTCGGACAGTAAACACTGAAGCTTTCTTT. The full variable domain, its missing parts supplied by reference TRBV9 and TRBJ1-1, is DSGVTQTPKHLITATGQRVTLRCSPRSGDLSVYWYQQSLDQGLQFLIQYYNGEERAKGNILERFSAQQFPDLHSELNLSSLELGDSALYFCASSLRTVNTEAFFGQGTRLTVV.

The sample holds a few counts of this clone. The chain uses TRBV7-2 and TRBJ1-6; possible D gene TRBD1, 6 bases. V lost 4 bases to trimming and J lost 2 bases, with 9 bases between them. The length of the CDR3 is 15 residues. The germline gives CDR1 SGHTA, CDR2 FQGNSA. The CDR3 reads CASSSGDTYNSPLHF. The CDR3 DNA is TGTGCCAGCAGCTCGGGGGACACCTATAATTCACCCCTCCACTTT.

This chain uses TRBV7-9 with TRBJ2-1; possibly TRBD2 for D (6 bases). Germline CDR1 is SEHNR and CDR2 is FQNEAQ (reference sequence). This CDR3 spans 14 amino acids. V lost 3 bases to trimming and J lost 6 bases, with 12 bases between them. CDR3 bases: TGTGCCAGCAGCTTTGGAGGGTCGTTCAATGAGCAGTTCTTC. It encodes CASSFGGSFNEQFF.

This chain links TRBV2 with TRBJ2-7; TRBD2 is a possible D gene (6 bases). The ends were cut back, 3 bases at V and 2 bases at J, with 14 bases in the middle. The CDR3 has 15 residues. Germline loops: CDR1 SNHLY, CDR2 FYNNEI. CDR3 in DNA: TGTGCCAGCAGTGAGAAGGGACTCCCGACCTACGAGCAGTACTTC. It translates to CASSEKGLPTYEQYF.

This clone was observed a single time. The V gene is TRBV5-5, the J gene TRBJ2-7; D is possibly TRBD1 (6 bases). This CDR3 is built from 14 residues. The germline V and J ends were trimmed by 0 bases and 10 bases, with 17 bases remaining between them. The germline gives CDR1 SGHKS, CDR2 YYEKEE (reference sequence). The CDR3 loop is CASSLGGSDRFQYF. DNA of the CDR3: TGTGCCAGCAGCTTGGGGGGAAGTGACAGGTTCCAGTACTTC.